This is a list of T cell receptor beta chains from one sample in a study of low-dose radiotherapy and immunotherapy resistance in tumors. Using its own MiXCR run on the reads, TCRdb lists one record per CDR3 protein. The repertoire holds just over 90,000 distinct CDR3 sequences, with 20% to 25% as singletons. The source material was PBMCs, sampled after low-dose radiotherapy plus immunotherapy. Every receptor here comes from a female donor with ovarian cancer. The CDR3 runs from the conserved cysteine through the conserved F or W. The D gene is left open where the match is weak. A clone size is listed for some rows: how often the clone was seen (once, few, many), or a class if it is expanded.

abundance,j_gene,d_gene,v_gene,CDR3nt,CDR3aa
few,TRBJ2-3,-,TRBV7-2,TGTGCCAGCAGCATACAGGGAGGAAGCACAGATACGCAGTATTTT,CASSIQGGSTDTQYF
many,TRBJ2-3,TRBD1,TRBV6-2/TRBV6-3,TGTGCCAGCAGGCAAAACAGGGGGCGAACAGATACGCAGTATTTT,CASRQNRGRTDTQYF
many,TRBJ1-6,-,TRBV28,TGTGCCAGCAGTACTCACCTTGGGGCTCTCGGCTCACCCCTCCACTTT,CASSTHLGALGSPLHF
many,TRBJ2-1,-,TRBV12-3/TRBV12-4,TGTGCCAGCAGCTTGGTACGGGCCTACAATGAGCAGTTCTTC,CASSLVRAYNEQFF
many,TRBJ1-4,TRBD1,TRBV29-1,TGCAGCGTTGAAGAGCGATCCGCCGGGACAGCGAATGAAAAACTGTTTTTT,CSVEERSAGTANEKLFF
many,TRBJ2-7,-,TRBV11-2,TGTGCCAGCAGCTGGGTCAGGGCTCTCAACGAGCAGTACTTC,CASSWVRALNEQYF
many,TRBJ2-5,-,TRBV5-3,TGTGCCAGCAGCTTGGAGTGGAGGGAGGAGACCCAGTACTTC,CASSLEWREETQYF
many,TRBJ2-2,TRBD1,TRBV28,TGTGCCAGCAGTCCCGCGGGCAGGGGGTTCACCGGGGAGCTGTTTTTT,CASSPAGRGFTGELFF
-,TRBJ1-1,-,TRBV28,TGTGCCAGCAGTTTAGGTATGAAGGGACGTACTGAAGCTTTCTTT,CASSLGMKGRTEAFF
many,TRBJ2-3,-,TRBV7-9,TGTGCCAGCAGCTTCACAGGGACGGATACGCAGTATTTT,CASSFTGTDTQYF
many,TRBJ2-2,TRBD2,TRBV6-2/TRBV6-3,TGTGCCAGCACAACATCCCTCGGGATAGCGGGAGTGCACACCGGGGAGCTGTTTTTT,CASTTSLGIAGVHTGELFF
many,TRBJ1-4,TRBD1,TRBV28,TGTGCCAGCAGTCCCGGGACAGTGCGGGCCGAAAAACTGTTTTTT,CASSPGTVRAEKLFF
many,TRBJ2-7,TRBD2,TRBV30,TGTGCCTGGAGTGTACCCAGGTGGCTAGCGGGTTACGAGCAGTACTTC,CAWSVPRWLAGYEQYF
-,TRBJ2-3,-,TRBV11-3,TGTGCCAGCAGCCAAAGGGGTGATACGCAGTATTTT,CASSQRGDTQYF
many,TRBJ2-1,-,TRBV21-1,TGTGCCAGCAGCAAGGCCCGAACTCCTTCCTACAATGAGCAGTTCTTC,CASSKARTPSYNEQFF
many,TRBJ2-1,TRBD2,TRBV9,TGTGCCAGTACCTTAGCGGGGGGGCGCAATGAGCAGTTCTTC,CASTLAGGRNEQFF
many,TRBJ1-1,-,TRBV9,TGTGCCAGCAGCGGAGACAGGACCCAAAGCTCAAACACTGAAGCTTTCTTT,CASSGDRTQSSNTEAFF
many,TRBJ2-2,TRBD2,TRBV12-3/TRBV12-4,TGTGCCAGCAGTCAGACTAGCGGGAGGGTTTACACCGGGGAGCTGTTTTTT,CASSQTSGRVYTGELFF
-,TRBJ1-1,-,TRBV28,TGTGCCAGCAGTTTAAGGTTGACAGCCCTTGGCACTGAAGCTTTCTTT,CASSLRLTALGTEAFF
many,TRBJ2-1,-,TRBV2,TGTGCCAGCAGGAGGACTACCTTTCTGGATGAGCAGTTCTTC,CASRRTTFLDEQFF
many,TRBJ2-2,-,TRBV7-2,TGTGCCAGCAGCTTCCGGGGTGGCGGGATGGCCGGGGAGCTGTTTTTT,CASSFRGGGMAGELFF
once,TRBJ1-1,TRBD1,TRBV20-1,TGCAGTGCTCTTGACAGGGGGTACGGGAACACTGAAGCTTTCTTT,CSALDRGYGNTEAFF
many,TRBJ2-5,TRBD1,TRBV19,TGTGCCAGTAGTATGGGGACAGCGCAGACCCAGTACTTC,CASSMGTAQTQYF
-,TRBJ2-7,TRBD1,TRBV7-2,TGTGCCAGCAGGAAACAGGGGTCAGCCTACGGGCAGTACTTC,CASRKQGSAYGQYF
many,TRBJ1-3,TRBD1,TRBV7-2,TGTGCCAGCAGCTTAGCGGGATCCTATGGGACAGGGGCTGGAAACACCATATATTTT,CASSLAGSYGTGAGNTIYF
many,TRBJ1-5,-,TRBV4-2,TGTGCCAGCAGCCAATCGGACAGTCTGGATCAGCCCCAGCATTTT,CASSQSDSLDQPQHF
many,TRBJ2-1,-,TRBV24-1,TGTGCCACCAGTGATTTGAGCAGGGGGGGGGATGAGCAGTTCTTC,CATSDLSRGGDEQFF
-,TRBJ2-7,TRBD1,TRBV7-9,TGTGCCAGCAGCCCTCGGACAGGGGTATGGGAGCAGTACTTC,CASSPRTGVWEQYF
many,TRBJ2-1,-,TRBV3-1,TGTGCCAGCAGCCCGTCGACAAATTACAATGAGCAGTTCTTC,CASSPSTNYNEQFF
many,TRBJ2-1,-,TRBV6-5,TGTGCCAGCAGTTACTCGACCCTAGACTTTAATGAGCAGTTCTTC,CASSYSTLDFNEQFF
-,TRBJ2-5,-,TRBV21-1,TGTGCCAGCAGCAAAGGGGACAGGGGAGAAGAGACCCAGTACTTC,CASSKGDRGEETQYF
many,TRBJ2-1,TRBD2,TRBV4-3,TGCGCCAGCAGCCGAAAGCGGGATACTGAGCAGTTCTTC,CASSRKRDTEQFF
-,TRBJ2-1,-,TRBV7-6,TGTGCTAGCAACGTAGAAGGGGAGCTAGGGGGTCTGGGTGAGCAGTTCTTC,CASNVEGELGGLGEQFF
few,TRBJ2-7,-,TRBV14,TGTGCCAGCAGCCATCGCTTGAGCTACTACGAGCAGTACTTC,CASSHRLSYYEQYF
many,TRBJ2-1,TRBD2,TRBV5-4,TGTGCCAGCAGCTTGGGGGGAAGCGGGGGTCTCCGAAATGAGCAGTTCTTC,CASSLGGSGGLRNEQFF
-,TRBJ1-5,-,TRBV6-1,TGTGCCAGCAGTGAAGGGGATCAGCCCCAGCATTTT,CASSEGDQPQHF
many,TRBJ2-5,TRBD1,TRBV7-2,TGTGCCAGCAGCTTAGTAGGGGGCAACCAAGAGACCCAGTACTTC,CASSLVGGNQETQYF
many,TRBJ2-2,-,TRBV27,TGTGCCACGCCCCGCCTTAACCGCACCGGGGAGCTGTTTTTT,CATPRLNRTGELFF
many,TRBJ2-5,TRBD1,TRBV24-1,TGTGCCACCAGTGAGCCGGACAGGGCCGGGGAGACCCAGTACTTC,CATSEPDRAGETQYF
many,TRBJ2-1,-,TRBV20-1,TGCAGTGGTTGGGGGGGGGCCTTTAGCGTTGAGCAGTTCTTC,CSGWGGAFSVEQFF
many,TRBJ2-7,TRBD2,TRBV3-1,TGTGCCAGCAGCCGCAGCGGGGCGTCCTACGAGCAGTACTTC,CASSRSGASYEQYF
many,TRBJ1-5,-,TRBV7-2,TGTGCCAGCAGCTTAGCGACAGTGTTTAGCAATCAGCCCCAGCATTTT,CASSLATVFSNQPQHF
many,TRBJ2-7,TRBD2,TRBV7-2,TGTGCCAGCAGGCCTAGCGGGGGGGCCTACGAGCAGTACTTC,CASRPSGGAYEQYF
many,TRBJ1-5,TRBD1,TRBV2,TGTGCCAGCAGCGACGGACAGGGGCCCTCAAGGCCCCAGCATTTT,CASSDGQGPSRPQHF
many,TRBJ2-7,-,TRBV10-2,TGCGCCAGCAGTGAGGACGCAGCCTACGAGCAGTACTTC,CASSEDAAYEQYF
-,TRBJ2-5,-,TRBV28,TGTGCCAGCAGGAGATCGACAGAAATATACCAAGAGACCCAGTACTTC,CASRRSTEIYQETQYF
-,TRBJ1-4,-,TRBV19,TGTGCCAGTAGTATTGGGCTTCAGGACATTGAAAAACTGTTTTTT,CASSIGLQDIEKLFF
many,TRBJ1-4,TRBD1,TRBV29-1,TGCAGCGTTGAAGAGGGACAGGGGAGACTGTTTTTT,CSVEEGQGRLFF
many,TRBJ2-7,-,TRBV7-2,TGTGCCAGCAGCTTAGAGCACAGAGCCTACGAGCAGTACTTC,CASSLEHRAYEQYF
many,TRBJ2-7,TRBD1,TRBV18,TGTGCCAGCTCAACGACAGGGAAGGACTACGAGCAGTACTTC,CASSTTGKDYEQYF
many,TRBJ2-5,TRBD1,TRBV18,TGTGCCAGCTCGCTACGACCGGGACAGGGGGCAACAAATCAAGAGACCCAGTACTTC,CASSLRPGQGATNQETQYF
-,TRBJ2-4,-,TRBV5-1,TGCGCCAGCAAGTATACGTGGTGGGCCAAAAACATTCAGTACTTC,CASKYTWWAKNIQYF
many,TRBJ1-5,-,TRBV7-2,TGTGCCAGCAGCCGTCTCGTCAATCAGCCCCAGCATTTT,CASSRLVNQPQHF
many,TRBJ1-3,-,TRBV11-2,TGTGCCAGCAGCCACACCACCTCTGGAAACACCATATATTTT,CASSHTTSGNTIYF
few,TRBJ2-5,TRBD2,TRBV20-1,TGCAGTGCTACCGAAGGGAGGACTAGGGGTGAGACCCAGTACTTC,CSATEGRTRGETQYF